This is a list of T cell receptor beta chains from one sample in a study of blood T cells in healthy people across ages. TCRdb passed the 5' RACE reads through MiXCR, listing each CDR3 protein once. The sample lists 1.5 million or so distinct CDR3 sequences, roughly 40% occurring once. Sequencing used blood. The origin of the receptors is a woman aged 18-29 years in good health. Both conserved end residues are part of each CDR3. D genes are given only for firm matches. Clone size appears in some rows only: once, few, many, or a class for an expanded clone.

D gene	clone size	V gene	J gene	CDR3 protein	CDR3 DNA
TRBD1	-	TRBV20-1	TRBJ2-3	CSASVGDRGGYF	TGCAGTGCTAGTGTTGGGGACAGGGGAGGGTATTTT
-	-	TRBV18	TRBJ1-2	CASSPSGQYYGYTF	TGTGCCAGCTCACCATCCGGACAGTACTATGGCTACACCTTC
TRBD1	few	TRBV7-9	TRBJ2-5	CASGWGQGNNEQYF	TGTGCCAGCGGCTGGGGACAGGGGAACAATGAGCAGTACTTC
TRBD2	few	TRBV2	TRBJ2-3	CASRKLAGADLTDTQYF	TGTGCCAGCAGAAAACTAGCGGGAGCCGACCTCACAGATACGCAGTATTTT
TRBD2	many	TRBV10-1	TRBJ2-3	CASSESSGVDTQYF	TGCGCCAGCAGTGAGTCTAGCGGGGTAGATACGCAGTATTTT
-	few	TRBV6-6	TRBJ1-5	CASRGDGGSNQPQHF	TGTGCCAGCAGGGGGGACGGGGGTAGCAATCAGCCCCAGCATTTT
TRBD1	-	TRBV15	TRBJ2-7	CATSRRDRVSYEQYF	TGTGCCACCAGCAGGAGGGACAGGGTCTCCTACGAGCAGTACTTC
-	many	TRBV9	TRBJ2-7	CASSPQAGPTYEQYF	TGTGCCAGCAGCCCCCAGGCGGGCCCCACCTACGAGCAGTACTTC
-	-	TRBV20-1	TRBJ1-4	CSARDRGEANEKLFF	TGCAGTGCTAGAGATAGGGGGGAAGCTAATGAAAAACTGTTTTTT
TRBD2	-	TRBV6-5	TRBJ2-7	CASSVGTSSYEQYF	TGTGCCAGCAGTGTAGGGACTAGCTCCTACGAGCAGTACTTC
-	-	TRBV20-1	TRBJ2-7	CSARGDGSTYEQYF	TGCAGTGCTAGAGGGGACGGGAGTACCTACGAGCAGTACTTC
-	-	TRBV7-3	TRBJ1-6	CASSISGTSNSPLHF	TGTGCCAGCAGCATCTCCGGGACCTCTAATTCACCCCTCCACTTT
-	-	TRBV12-5	TRBJ2-2	CASGLGGNTGELFF	TGTGCTAGTGGTTTGGGGGGGAACACCGGGGAGCTGTTTTTT
-	few	TRBV20-1	TRBJ2-1	CSAPKEGGEQFF	TGCAGTGCTCCCAAGGAGGGCGGTGAGCAGTTCTTC
-	-	TRBV13	TRBJ2-3	CASSPGTSRDMQYF	TGTGCCAGCAGCCCCGGGACTTCGAGGGATATGCAGTATTTT
TRBD1	-	TRBV28	TRBJ2-7	CASRGDRYEQYF	TGTGCCAGCAGGGGGGACAGATACGAGCAGTACTTC
-	-	TRBV25-1	TRBJ2-1	CASLSGRLINEQFF	TGTGCCAGCTTGAGCGGGCGGTTGATAAATGAGCAGTTCTTC
-	-	TRBV20-1	TRBJ2-1	CSARDGRRVGSYNEQFF	TGCAGTGCTAGAGATGGACGAAGGGTAGGGTCCTACAATGAGCAGTTCTTC
-	-	TRBV2	TRBJ1-2	CVSRVSGDNYGYTF	TGTGTCAGCAGGGTGTCAGGAGATAACTATGGCTACACCTTC
-	once	TRBV6-1	TRBJ2-7	CASRENDRSITYEQYF	TGTGCCAGCAGGGAAAACGACAGGTCAATAACCTACGAGCAGTACTTC
TRBD1	-	TRBV2	TRBJ2-1	CASKRTGLGDNEQFF	TGTGCCAGCAAGCGGACAGGGCTGGGCGACAATGAGCAGTTCTTC
-	once	TRBV2	TRBJ1-2	CASSETRALHGYTF	TGTGCCAGCAGTGAAACTAGAGCTCTTCATGGCTACACCTTC
-	few	TRBV9	TRBJ1-2	CASSSHREVKHGYTF	TGTGCCAGCAGCTCCCACAGGGAAGTAAAACATGGCTACACCTTC
-	-	TRBV12-3/TRBV12-4	TRBJ2-7	CASSLGSGVGYEQYF	TGTGCCAGCAGTTTAGGATCGGGAGTGGGCTACGAGCAGTACTTC
TRBD1	-	TRBV2	TRBJ2-3	CASAGRGLPDTQYF	TGTGCCAGCGCCGGCAGGGGGCTCCCAGATACGCAGTATTTT
-	-	TRBV5-6	TRBJ1-3	CASSGRTSGNTIYF	TGTGCCAGCAGTGGACGGACCTCTGGAAACACCATATATTTT
TRBD2	few	TRBV12-3/TRBV12-4	TRBJ2-7	CASRLAGGREQYF	TGTGCCAGCAGACTAGCGGGGGGGCGCGAGCAGTACTTC
-	-	TRBV7-2	TRBJ2-3	CASSLAFGAGQSTDTQYF	TGTGCCAGCAGCTTAGCGTTCGGGGCGGGGCAGAGCACAGATACGCAGTATTTT
TRBD1	once	TRBV12-3/TRBV12-4	TRBJ1-4	CASTGLGTGLEKLFF	TGTGCCAGCACCGGGCTCGGGACAGGGTTGGAAAAACTGTTTTTT
TRBD2	-	TRBV11-2	TRBJ2-1	CASSLGTSGEYNEQFF	TGTGCCAGCAGCTTAGGTACTAGCGGGGAGTACAATGAGCAGTTCTTC
-	-	TRBV18	TRBJ1-1	CASSPLLGLGTEAFF	TGTGCCAGCTCACCACTCTTAGGGTTAGGCACTGAAGCTTTCTTT
TRBD2	few	TRBV7-2	TRBJ2-7	CASSFGGGGNEQYF	TGTGCCAGCAGCTTTGGCGGGGGGGGAAACGAGCAGTACTTC
-	many	TRBV4-1	TRBJ2-5	CASSHHGTSQETQYF	TGCGCCAGCAGCCACCACGGGACTTCACAAGAGACCCAGTACTTC
-	-	TRBV9	TRBJ1-1	CASSVDLNTEAFF	TGTGCCAGCAGCGTAGACCTGAACACTGAAGCTTTCTTT
-	few	TRBV29-1	TRBJ2-1	CSARGANEQFF	TGCAGCGCTAGGGGGGCAAATGAGCAGTTCTTC
-	-	TRBV3-1	TRBJ2-3	CASSQGSSQSTDTQYF	TGTGCCAGCAGCCAAGGGTCTAGTCAGAGCACAGATACGCAGTATTTT
-	-	TRBV6-5	TRBJ1-5	CASRQKYSNQPQHF	TGTGCCAGCAGACAGAAGTATAGCAATCAGCCCCAGCATTTT
TRBD1	many	TRBV10-2	TRBJ2-7	CASSRRDRAYEQYF	TGCGCCAGCAGTCGACGGGACAGGGCTTATGAGCAGTACTTC
-	few	TRBV5-1	TRBJ1-1	CASSLFQLGTEAFF	TGCGCCAGCAGCTTGTTTCAACTAGGCACTGAAGCTTTCTTT
TRBD2	-	TRBV20-1	TRBJ2-5	CSALPLTSGQETQYF	TGCAGTGCTTTACCCCTGACTAGCGGCCAAGAGACCCAGTACTTC
TRBD2	-	TRBV3-1	TRBJ2-7	CASSQGHGGSTVGEQYF	TGTGCCAGCAGCCAAGGACACGGCGGGAGTACTGTTGGCGAGCAGTACTTC